This entry lists 2 T cell receptor beta chains sequenced from one sample in a study of T cell responses to AZD1222 COVID-19 vaccine. The protocol was immunoSEQ multiplex PCR, while the TCRdb copy is restricted to in-frame clones and leaves out a portion. The sample holds approximately 100,000 clones, approximately 87% seen once. Specimen: peripheral blood, collected on day 0 of AZD1222 vaccination. The receptor set was obtained from an adult in good health.

The V call is TRBV24-1, the J call TRBJ2-3; D ambiguous. CDR1 KGHDR and CDR2 SFDVKD come from the germline V gene. The CDR3 covers 12 residues. The V end was cut by 4 bases, the J end by 4 bases, with 5 bases between. CDR3 coding DNA: TGTGCCACCAGTGAAGGTTCAGATACGCAGTATTTT. Residues: CATSEGSDTQYF.

The chain couples TRBV7-2 to TRBJ2-2, with 9 nucleotides matching TRBD2. CDR3 length: 17 amino acids. The junction had 10 bases not matched to a gene; V was cut back by 1 base and J by 7 bases. Germline V gives CDR1 SGHTA, CDR2 FQGNSA. The DNA of the CDR3 is TGTGCCAGCAGCTTAGAGGTTCTAGCGGGGTCGGTCGGGGAGCTGTTTTTT. Translation: CASSLEVLAGSVGELFF.